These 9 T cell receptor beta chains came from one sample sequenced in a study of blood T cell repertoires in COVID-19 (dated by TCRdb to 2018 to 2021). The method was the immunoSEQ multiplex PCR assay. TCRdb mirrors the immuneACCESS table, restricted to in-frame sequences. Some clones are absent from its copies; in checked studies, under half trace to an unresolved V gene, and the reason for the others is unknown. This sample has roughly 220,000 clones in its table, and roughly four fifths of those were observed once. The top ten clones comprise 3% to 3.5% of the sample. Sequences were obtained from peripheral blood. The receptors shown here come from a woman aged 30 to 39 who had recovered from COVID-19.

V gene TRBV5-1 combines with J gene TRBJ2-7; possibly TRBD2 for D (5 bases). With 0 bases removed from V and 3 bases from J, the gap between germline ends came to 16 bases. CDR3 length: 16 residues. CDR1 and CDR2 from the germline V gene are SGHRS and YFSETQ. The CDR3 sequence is CASSLEAGVVSYEQYF. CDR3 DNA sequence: TGCGCCAGCAGCTTGGAAGCCGGGGTGGTGAGCTACGAGCAGTACTTC.

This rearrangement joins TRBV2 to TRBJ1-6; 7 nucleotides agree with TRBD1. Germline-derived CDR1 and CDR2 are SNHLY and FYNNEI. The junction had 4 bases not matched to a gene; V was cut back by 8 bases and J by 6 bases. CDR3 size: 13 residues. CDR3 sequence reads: CASRDRTNSPLHF. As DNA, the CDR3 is TGTGCCAGCCGGGACAGAACTAATTCACCCCTCCACTTT.

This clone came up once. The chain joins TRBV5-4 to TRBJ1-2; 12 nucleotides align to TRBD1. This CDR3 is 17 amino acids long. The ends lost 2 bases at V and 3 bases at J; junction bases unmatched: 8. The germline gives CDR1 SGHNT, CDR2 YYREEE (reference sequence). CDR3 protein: CASSLDPGTGGDYGYTF. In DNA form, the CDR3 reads TGTGCCAGCAGCTTAGACCCCGGGACAGGGGGCGACTATGGCTACACCTTC.

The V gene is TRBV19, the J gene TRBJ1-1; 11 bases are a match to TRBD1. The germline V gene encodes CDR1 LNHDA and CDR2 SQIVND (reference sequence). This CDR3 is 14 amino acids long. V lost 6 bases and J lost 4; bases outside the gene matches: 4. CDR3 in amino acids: CASSLGTGGTEAFF. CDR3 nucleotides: TGTGCCAGTAGCCTAGGGACAGGGGGCACTGAAGCTTTCTTT.

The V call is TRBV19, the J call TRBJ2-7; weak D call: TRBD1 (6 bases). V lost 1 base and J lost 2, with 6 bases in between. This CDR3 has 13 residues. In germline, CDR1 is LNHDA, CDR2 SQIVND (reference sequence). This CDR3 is CASSIGQAYEQYF. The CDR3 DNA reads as TGTGCCAGTAGTATAGGACAGGCCTACGAGCAGTACTTC.

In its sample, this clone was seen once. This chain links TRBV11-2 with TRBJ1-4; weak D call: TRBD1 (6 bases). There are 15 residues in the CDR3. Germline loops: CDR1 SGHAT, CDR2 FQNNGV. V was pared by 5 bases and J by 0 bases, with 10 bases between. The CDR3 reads CASSLDRATNEKLFF. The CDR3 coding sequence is TGTGCCAGCAGCCTGGACAGAGCAACTAATGAAAAACTGTTTTTT.

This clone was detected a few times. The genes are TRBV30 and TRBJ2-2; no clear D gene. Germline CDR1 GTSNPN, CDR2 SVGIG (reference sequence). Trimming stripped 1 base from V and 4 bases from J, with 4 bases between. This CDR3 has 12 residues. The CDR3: CAWSGITGELFF. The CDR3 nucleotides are TGTGCCTGGAGTGGTATCACCGGGGAGCTGTTTTTT.

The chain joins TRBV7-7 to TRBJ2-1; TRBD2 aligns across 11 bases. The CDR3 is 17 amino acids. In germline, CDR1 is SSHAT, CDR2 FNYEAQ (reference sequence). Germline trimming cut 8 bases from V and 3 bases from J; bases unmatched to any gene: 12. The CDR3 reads CASPLSLTSGSYNEQFF. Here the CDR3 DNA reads TGTGCCAGCCCGCTTTCCCTCACTAGCGGGAGCTACAATGAGCAGTTCTTC.

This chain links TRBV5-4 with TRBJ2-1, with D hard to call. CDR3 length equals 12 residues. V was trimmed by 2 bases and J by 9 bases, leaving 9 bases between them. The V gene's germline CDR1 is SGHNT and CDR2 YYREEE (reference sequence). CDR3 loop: CASSLSTVEQFF. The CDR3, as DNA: TGTGCCAGCAGCTTAAGTACTGTTGAGCAGTTCTTC.